The clone carrying this TCR beta chain showed up just a few times. Its cognate antigen is unknown. The V and J ends lost 2 bases and 2 bases, in that order; junction bases with no gene match: 0. This CDR3 has 15 amino acids. Germline assignment: CDR1 MNHEY and CDR2 SMNVEV (reference sequence). Here immunoSEQ multiplex PCR was the method, and the copy in TCRdb shows in-frame clones only, minus some. The table shows under 200,000 clones, with around nine tenths occurring only once. This sample stems from a study of T cell responses to AZD1222 COVID-19 vaccine. Broader study findings: There were vaccine-associated CD4 TCRs across spike, dominant at 160-218 and 743-854.

This sequence originates from an adult who received the AZD1222 COVID-19 vaccine. The V and J genes are TRBV27 and TRBJ1-6; 7 bases map to TRBD1. The sequenced sample was peripheral blood, obtained 28 days after the second AZD1222 dose. In DNA form, the CDR3 reads TGTGCCAGCAGTTTAGGGACAGCCTATAATTCACCCCTCCACTTT. Amino acid sequence: CASSLGTAYNSPLHF.